A single T cell receptor beta chain is shown here with its context. These data originate in a study of blood T cell repertoires in COVID-19. Study at large: Samples came from the United States, Italy and Spain, spanning acute and convalescent COVID-19.

CDR3 length equals 18 residues. Germline-derived CDR1 and CDR2 are SGHNT and YYREEE (reference sequence). V shed 2 bases, J shed 0 bases, and the junction held 6 bases outside the gene matches. The assay was immunoSEQ multiplex PCR, and TCRdb's table has in-frame clones only and misses some. Of fewer than 180,000 clones in the sample, around 86% are singletons; the top ten hold roughly 3.5%. The TCR sequence derives from a man aged 65 to 79 with acute or convalescent COVID-19. The sequenced sample consisted of peripheral blood. V and J are TRBV5-4 and TRBJ2-1; 12 bases are shared with TRBD2. This CDR3 reads CASSFGTSGQSSYNEQFF. CDR3 coding DNA: TGTGCCAGCAGCTTCGGGACTAGCGGGCAGAGCTCCTACAATGAGCAGTTCTTC.